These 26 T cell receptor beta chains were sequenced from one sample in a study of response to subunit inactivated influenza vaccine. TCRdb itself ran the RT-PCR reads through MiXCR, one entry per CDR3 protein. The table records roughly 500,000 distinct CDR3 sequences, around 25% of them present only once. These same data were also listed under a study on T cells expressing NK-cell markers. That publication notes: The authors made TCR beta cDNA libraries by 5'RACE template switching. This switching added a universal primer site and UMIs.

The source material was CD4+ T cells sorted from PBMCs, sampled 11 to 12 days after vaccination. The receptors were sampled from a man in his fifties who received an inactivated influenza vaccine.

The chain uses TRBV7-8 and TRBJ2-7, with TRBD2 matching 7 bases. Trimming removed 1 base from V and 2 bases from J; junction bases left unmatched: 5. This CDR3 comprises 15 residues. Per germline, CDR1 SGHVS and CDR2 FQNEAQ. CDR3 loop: CASSLGAGAPYEQYF. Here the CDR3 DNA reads TGTGCCAGCAGCTTAGGGGCGGGAGCCCCCTACGAGCAGTACTTC.

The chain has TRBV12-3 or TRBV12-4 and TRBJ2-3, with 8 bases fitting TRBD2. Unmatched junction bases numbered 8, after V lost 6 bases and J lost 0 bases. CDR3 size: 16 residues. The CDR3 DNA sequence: TGTGCCAGCAGACACCGTAGCGGGACTAGCACAGATACGCAGTATTTT. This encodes CASRHRSGTSTDTQYF.

The CDR3 DNA sequence: TGTGCCAGCAGCAGAGGGACAGATTCACCCCTCCACTTT. It yields the protein CASSRGTDSPLHF. V gene TRBV7-9 combines with J gene TRBJ1-6, with 7 positions matching TRBD1. The CDR3 length is 13 residues. Germline V gene lookup returns CDR1 SEHNR and CDR2 FQNEAQ (reference sequence). Germline trimming cut 5 bases from V and 8 bases from J; bases unmatched to any gene: 3.

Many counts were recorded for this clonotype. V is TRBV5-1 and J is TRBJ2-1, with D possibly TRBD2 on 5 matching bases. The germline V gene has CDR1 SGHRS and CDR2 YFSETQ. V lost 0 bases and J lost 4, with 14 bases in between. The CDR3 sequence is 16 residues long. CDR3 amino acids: CASSLGDYSLYNEQFF. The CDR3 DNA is TGCGCCAGCAGCTTGGGAGACTACTCCCTATACAATGAGCAGTTCTTC.

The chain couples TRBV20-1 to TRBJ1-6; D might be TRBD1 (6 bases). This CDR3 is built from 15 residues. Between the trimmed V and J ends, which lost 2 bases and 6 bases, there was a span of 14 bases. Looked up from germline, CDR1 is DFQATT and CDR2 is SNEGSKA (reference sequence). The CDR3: CSARRKGGPNSPLHF. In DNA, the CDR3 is TGCAGTGCTAGAAGGAAGGGGGGGCCTAATTCACCCCTCCACTTT.

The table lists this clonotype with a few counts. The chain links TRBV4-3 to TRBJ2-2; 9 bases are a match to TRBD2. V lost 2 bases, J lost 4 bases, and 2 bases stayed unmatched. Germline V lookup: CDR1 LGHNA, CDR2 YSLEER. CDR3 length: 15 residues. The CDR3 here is CASSQTGLATGELFF. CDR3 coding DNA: TGCGCCAGCAGCCAAACGGGACTAGCCACCGGGGAGCTGTTTTTT.

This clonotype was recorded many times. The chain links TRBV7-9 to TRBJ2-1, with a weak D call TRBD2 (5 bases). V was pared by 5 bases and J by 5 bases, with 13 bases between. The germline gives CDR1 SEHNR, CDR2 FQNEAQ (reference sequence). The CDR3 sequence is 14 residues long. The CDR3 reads CASSRGLLDNEQFF. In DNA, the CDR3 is TGTGCCAGCAGCCGCGGACTGCTAGACAATGAGCAGTTCTTC.

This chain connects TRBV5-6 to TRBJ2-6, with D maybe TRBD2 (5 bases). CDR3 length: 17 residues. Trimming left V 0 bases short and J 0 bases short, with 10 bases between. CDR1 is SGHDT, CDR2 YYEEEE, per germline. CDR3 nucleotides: TGTGCCAGCAGCTTGGCCGTGCGGGTCTCTGGGGCCAACGTCCTGACTTTC. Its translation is CASSLAVRVSGANVLTF.

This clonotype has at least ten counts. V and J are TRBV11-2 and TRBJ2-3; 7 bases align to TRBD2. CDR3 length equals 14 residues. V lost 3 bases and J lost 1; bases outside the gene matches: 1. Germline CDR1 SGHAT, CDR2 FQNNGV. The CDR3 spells CASSFGGGTDTQYF. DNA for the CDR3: TGTGCCAGCAGCTTTGGGGGGGGCACAGATACGCAGTATTTT.

The CDR3 bases are TGTGCCAGCAGCTTAGTTCGGGTCGGACAAGGCGAGCAGTACTTC. Translation: CASSLVRVGQGEQYF. The V and J genes are TRBV11-2 and TRBJ2-7; TRBD1 might be the D (5 bases). The V end was cut by 1 base, the J end by 6 bases, with 16 bases between. Germline V gene data show CDR1 as SGHAT and CDR2 as FQNNGV. This CDR3 comprises 15 residues.

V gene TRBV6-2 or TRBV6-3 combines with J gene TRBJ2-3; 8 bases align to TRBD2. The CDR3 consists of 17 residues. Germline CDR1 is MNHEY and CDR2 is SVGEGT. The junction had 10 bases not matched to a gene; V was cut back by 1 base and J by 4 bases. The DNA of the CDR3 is TGTGCCAGCAGTTACTGGGCTAGCGGGCCCTATCCAGATACGCAGTATTTT. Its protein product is CASSYWASGPYPDTQYF.

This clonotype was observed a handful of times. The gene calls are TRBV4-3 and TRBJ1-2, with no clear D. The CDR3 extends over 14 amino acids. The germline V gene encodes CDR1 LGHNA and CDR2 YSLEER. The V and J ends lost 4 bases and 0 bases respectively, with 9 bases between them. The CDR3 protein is CASSRELSNYGYTF. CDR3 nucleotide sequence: TGCGCCAGCAGCCGAGAACTTTCTAACTATGGCTACACCTTC.

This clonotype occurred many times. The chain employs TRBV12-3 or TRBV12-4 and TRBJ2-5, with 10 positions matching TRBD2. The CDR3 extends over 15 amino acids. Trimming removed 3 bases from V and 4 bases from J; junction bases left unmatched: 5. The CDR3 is CASSFWLAGAETQYF. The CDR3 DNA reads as TGTGCCAGCAGTTTCTGGCTAGCGGGAGCAGAGACCCAGTACTTC.

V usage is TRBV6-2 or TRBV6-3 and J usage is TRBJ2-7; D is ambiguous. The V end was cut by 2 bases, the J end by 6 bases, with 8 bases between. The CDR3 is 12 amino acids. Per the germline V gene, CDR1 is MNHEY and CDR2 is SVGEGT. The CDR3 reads CASSYVSLEQYF. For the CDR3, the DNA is TGTGCCAGCAGTTACGTATCTCTCGAGCAGTACTTC.

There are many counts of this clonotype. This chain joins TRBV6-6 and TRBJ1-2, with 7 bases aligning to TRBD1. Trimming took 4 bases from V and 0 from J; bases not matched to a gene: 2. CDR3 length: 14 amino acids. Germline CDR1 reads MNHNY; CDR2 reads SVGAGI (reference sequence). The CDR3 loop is CASSSQGANYGYTF. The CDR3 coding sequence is TGTGCCAGCAGTTCCCAGGGGGCTAACTATGGCTACACCTTC.

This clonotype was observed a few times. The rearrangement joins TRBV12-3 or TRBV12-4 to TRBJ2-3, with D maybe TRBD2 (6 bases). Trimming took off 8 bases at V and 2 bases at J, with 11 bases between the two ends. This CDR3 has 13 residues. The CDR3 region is CASCRDFTDTQYF. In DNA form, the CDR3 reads TGTGCCAGCTGCCGGGACTTCACAGATACGCAGTATTTT.

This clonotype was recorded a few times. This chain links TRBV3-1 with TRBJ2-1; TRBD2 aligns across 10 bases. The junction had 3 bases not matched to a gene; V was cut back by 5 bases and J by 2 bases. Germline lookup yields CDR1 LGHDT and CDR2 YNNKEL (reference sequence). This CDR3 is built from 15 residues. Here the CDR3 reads CASSATSGPYNEQFF. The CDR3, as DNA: TGTGCCAGCAGCGCGACTAGCGGGCCCTACAATGAGCAGTTCTTC.

CDR3 bases: TGCGCCAGCAGCCAAGATTTAGCGTACTACAATGAGCAGTTCTTC. As protein: CASSQDLAYYNEQFF. The chain combines TRBV4-1 with TRBJ2-1; perhaps TRBD2 as D (5 bases). Germline V gene data show CDR1 as MGHRA and CDR2 as YSYEKL. V was pared by 0 bases and J by 3 bases, with 9 bases between. This CDR3 has 15 residues.

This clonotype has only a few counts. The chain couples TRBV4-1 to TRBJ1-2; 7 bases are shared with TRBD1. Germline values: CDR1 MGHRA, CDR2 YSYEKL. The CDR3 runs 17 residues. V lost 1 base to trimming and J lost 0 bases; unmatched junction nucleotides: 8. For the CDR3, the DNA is TGCGCCAGCAGCCAAGGGTGGAGGACAGGTGCTAACTATGGCTACACCTTC. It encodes CASSQGWRTGANYGYTF.

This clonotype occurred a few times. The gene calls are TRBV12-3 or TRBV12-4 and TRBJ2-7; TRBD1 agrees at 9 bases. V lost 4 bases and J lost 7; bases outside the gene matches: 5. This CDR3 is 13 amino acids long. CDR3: CASSWDRAREQYF. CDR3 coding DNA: TGTGCCAGCAGTTGGGACAGGGCTCGGGAGCAGTACTTC.

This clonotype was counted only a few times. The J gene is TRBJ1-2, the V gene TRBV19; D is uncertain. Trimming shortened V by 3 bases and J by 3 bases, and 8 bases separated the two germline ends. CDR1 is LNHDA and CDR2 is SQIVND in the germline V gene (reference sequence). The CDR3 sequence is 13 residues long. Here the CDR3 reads CASSISADYGYTF. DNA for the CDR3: TGTGCCAGTAGTATCTCGGCAGACTATGGCTACACCTTC.

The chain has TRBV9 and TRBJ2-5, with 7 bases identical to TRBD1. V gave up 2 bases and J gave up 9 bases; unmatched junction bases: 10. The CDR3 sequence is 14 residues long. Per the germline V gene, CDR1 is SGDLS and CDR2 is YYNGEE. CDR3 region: CASSVGGQEGAQYF. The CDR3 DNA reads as TGTGCCAGCAGCGTCGGAGGACAGGAAGGGGCCCAGTACTTC.

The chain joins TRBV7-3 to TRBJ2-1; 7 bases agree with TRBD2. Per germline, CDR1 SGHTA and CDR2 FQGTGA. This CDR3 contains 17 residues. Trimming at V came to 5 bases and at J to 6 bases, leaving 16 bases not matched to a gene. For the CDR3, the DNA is TGTGCCAGCAGCGTCAAACCGGCTAGCGGAGCTGGCAATGAGCAGTTCTTC. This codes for CASSVKPASGAGNEQFF.

CDR3 region: CASSSLRREGDTQYF. CDR3 nucleotide sequence: TGTGCCAGCAGCTCCCTTCGGCGGGAGGGTGATACGCAGTATTTT. The V gene is TRBV11-2, the J gene TRBJ2-3; 9 bases match TRBD2. The CDR3 covers 15 residues. J was trimmed by 6 bases and V by 4 bases; bases with no gene match: 8. The V gene's germline CDR1 is SGHAT and CDR2 FQNNGV.

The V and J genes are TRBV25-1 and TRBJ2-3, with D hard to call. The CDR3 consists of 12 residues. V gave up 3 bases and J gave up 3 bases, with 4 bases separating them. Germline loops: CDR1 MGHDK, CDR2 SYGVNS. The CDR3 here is CASSDVTDTQYF. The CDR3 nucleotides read TGTGCCAGCAGTGATGTTACAGATACGCAGTATTTT.

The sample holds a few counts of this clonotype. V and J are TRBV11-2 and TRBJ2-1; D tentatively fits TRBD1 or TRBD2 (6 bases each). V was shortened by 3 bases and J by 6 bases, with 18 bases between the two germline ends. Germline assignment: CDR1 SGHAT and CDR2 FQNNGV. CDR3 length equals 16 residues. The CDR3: CASSFEGGYRPNEQFF. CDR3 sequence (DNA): TGTGCCAGCAGCTTCGAGGGGGGATACCGGCCCAATGAGCAGTTCTTC.